One sample yielded the 17 T cell receptor beta chains listed below, sequenced in a study of cytotoxic CD8 clonotypes in ibrutinib-treated CLL. Sequenced by immunoSEQ multiplex PCR; TCRdb stores in-frame clones only, minus some. The table shows more than 85,000 clones, with about 78% occurring only once. The sample here was PBMCs, taken after 12 months of ibrutinib treatment. Every receptor here comes from a human donor with chronic lymphocytic leukemia.

V usage is TRBV5-1 and J usage is TRBJ2-2; 9 nucleotides align to TRBD1. The CDR3 is 19 amino acids. Unmatched junction bases numbered 18, after V lost 4 bases and J lost 5 bases. Germline loops: CDR1 SGHRS, CDR2 YFSETQ. CDR3: CASSRGQGGLLIGTGELFF. CDR3 DNA: TGCGCCAGCAGCAGGGGACAGGGAGGACTTCTTATAGGGACCGGGGAGCTGTTTTTT.

The V call is TRBV7-9, the J call TRBJ1-6; TRBD1 agrees at 11 bases. Germline CDR1 and CDR2: SEHNR and FQNEAQ (reference sequence). V lost 6 bases, J lost 5 bases, and 3 bases stayed unmatched. This CDR3 spans 15 amino acids. The CDR3: CASSGQGANNSPLHF. In DNA form, the CDR3 reads TGTGCCAGCAGTGGACAGGGGGCGAATAATTCACCCCTCCACTTT.

This CDR3 is CASSEAGQGNSPLHF. The CDR3 DNA reads as TGTGCCAGCAGTGAAGCGGGACAGGGGAATTCACCCCTCCACTTT. The rearrangement joins TRBV6-1 to TRBJ1-6; 10 nucleotides match TRBD1. Germline V gives CDR1 MNHNS, CDR2 SASEGT. This CDR3 is built from 15 residues. J lost 7 bases, V lost 0 bases, and 0 bases had no gene match.

A single count supports this clone. The chain employs TRBV7-9 and TRBJ2-5; possible D gene TRBD1, 7 bases. V was cut by 2 bases and J by 2 bases, with 18 bases left in between. The germline V gene encodes CDR1 SEHNR and CDR2 FQNEAQ (reference sequence). CDR3 size: 17 residues. The CDR3 DNA sequence: TGTGCCAGCAGCTTAAGTCAGGGGGTCGCGGGGCAAGAGACCCAGTACTTC. Translating it yields CASSLSQGVAGQETQYF.

The chain uses TRBV5-1 and TRBJ2-2; 8 bases are shared with TRBD1. CDR3 length: 15 amino acids. The ends lost 4 bases at V and 1 base at J; junction bases unmatched: 3. CDR1 and CDR2 (germline): SGHRS, YFSETQ. CDR3 region: CASSPGQENTGELFF. The DNA for the CDR3 is TGCGCCAGCAGCCCGGGACAGGAGAACACCGGGGAGCTGTTTTTT. Combining the CDR3 with reference TRBV5-1 and TRBJ2-2 gives the whole variable domain KAGVTQTPRYLIKTRGQQVTLSCSPISGHRSVSWYQQTPGQGLQFLFEYFSETQRNKGNFPGRFSGRQFSNSRSEMNVSTLELGDSALYLCASSPGQENTGELFFGEGSRLTVL.

This clone was counted a few times. The chain links TRBV29-1 to TRBJ1-1, with a tentative D call TRBD1 (5 bases). Germline CDR1 is SQVTM and CDR2 is ANQGSEA. This CDR3 has 13 amino acids. V lost 4 bases and J lost 5, with 14 bases in between. The CDR3 sequence is CSVARGAGTEAFF. CDR3 sequence (DNA): TGCAGCGTTGCGAGGGGCGCGGGAACTGAAGCTTTCTTT.

The chain is built from TRBV23-1 and TRBJ1-1; 7 nucleotides line up with TRBD1. TRBV23-1 is recorded as an ORF, its role being uncertain. CDR3 length: 18 amino acids. J gave up 1 base and V 0 bases, and 11 bases lay outside the gene matches. This chain's CDR3 is CASSQSIYRGRRNTEAFF. The DNA of the CDR3 is TGCGCCAGCAGTCAATCGATCTACAGGGGCCGTAGGAACACTGAAGCTTTCTTT.

The chain joins TRBV5-8 to TRBJ1-5; D is unclear. Germline V gene data show CDR1 as SGHTS and CDR2 as YDEGEE. V was cut by 1 base and J by 7 bases, with 9 bases left in between. CDR3 length: 13 residues. CDR3 sequence (DNA): TGTGCCAGCAGCTTGTTGGAGGGACAGCCCCAGCATTTT. This translates into CASSLLEGQPQHF.

The chain carries TRBV10-3 and TRBJ1-2; D is undetermined. The CDR3 consists of 14 residues. Trimming cost V 3 bases and J 5 bases, with 13 bases left between them. CDR1 ENHRY and CDR2 SYGVKD come from the germline V gene. The CDR3 sequence is CAISDISGRYGYTF. The CDR3 nucleotides read TGTGCCATCAGTGACATATCGGGCCGTTATGGCTACACCTTC.

The chain is built from TRBV6-1 and TRBJ2-7; D is perhaps TRBD1 or TRBD2 (5 bases each). There are 14 residues in the CDR3. Germline V gene lookup returns CDR1 MNHNS and CDR2 SASEGT. Between the trimmed V and J ends, which lost 7 bases and 0 bases, there was a span of 13 bases. This CDR3 is CASTRDGFSYEQYF. CDR3 DNA: TGTGCCAGCACCCGGGACGGTTTCTCCTACGAGCAGTACTTC.

This clone came up a few times. V is TRBV7-5 and J is TRBJ2-7; the table gives TRBD2 as D, unverified against the DNA. TRBV7-5 is given as a pseudogene. This CDR3 has 16 residues. CDR3 nucleotide sequence: TGTGCCAGGAGGGTGAGACGGAGGACTCTGCCCTACGAGCAGTACTTC. This codes for CARRVRRRTLPYEQYF.

There are a few counts of this clone. The chain couples TRBV14 to TRBJ1-1; no reliable D call. CDR1 and CDR2 from the germline V gene are SGHDN and FVKESK. Trimming pared 6 bases from V and 12 bases from J, leaving 17 bases between. The CDR3 loop spans 12 amino acids. This chain's CDR3 is CASSQFRHDTFF. CDR3 DNA sequence: TGTGCCAGCAGTCAATTCCGACACGACACTTTCTTT.

This chain joins TRBV7-2 and TRBJ2-7, with 13 bases identical to TRBD2. V lost 5 bases and J lost 6; bases outside the gene matches: 10. The V gene's germline CDR1 is SGHTA and CDR2 FQGNSA. This CDR3 has 16 residues. The CDR3 nucleotides read TGTGCCAGCAGCCTTGGACTAGCGGGGGAAAGTAGCGAGCAGTACTTC. The encoded protein is CASSLGLAGESSEQYF.

This chain joins TRBV2 and TRBJ1-1; tentative D call: TRBD1 (5 bases). Germline CDR1 is SNHLY and CDR2 is FYNNEI. Trimming removed 6 bases at V and 4 bases at J, with 12 bases between. This CDR3 is built from 13 residues. The CDR3 region is CASRGDSSTEAFF. In DNA, the CDR3 is TGTGCCAGCAGAGGGGACTCCAGCACTGAAGCTTTCTTT.

This CDR3 is CASSLAATVFNQPQHF. The DNA for the CDR3 is TGCGCCAGCAGCTTGGCCGCGACAGTATTCAATCAGCCCCAGCATTTT. This chain connects TRBV5-1 to TRBJ1-5; the D gene is possibly TRBD1 (5 bases). The CDR3 is made up of 16 amino acids. The germline V gene encodes CDR1 SGHRS and CDR2 YFSETQ. V lost 0 bases, J lost 3 bases, and 13 bases lay in between.

Remarks on this clone: Distinct nucleotide sequences in the sample also encode this CDR3. The V call is TRBV5-1, the J call TRBJ2-7, with 8 bases that match TRBD2. The germline V gene encodes CDR1 SGHRS and CDR2 YFSETQ. Germline trimming cut 3 bases from V and 1 base from J; bases unmatched to any gene: 3. The CDR3 contains 14 residues. CDR3 coding DNA: TGCGCCAGCAGCTCCACGGGGGGGTCCTACGAGCAGTACTTC. This sequence encodes CASSSTGGSYEQYF.

The chain couples TRBV30 to TRBJ2-2; 8 bases match TRBD2. Germline CDR1 GTSNPN, CDR2 SVGIG (reference sequence). The CDR3 extends over 14 amino acids. Germline trimming cut 4 bases from V and 4 bases from J; bases unmatched to any gene: 5. The CDR3 reads CAWKGGLATGELFF. The CDR3 DNA reads TGTGCCTGGAAGGGTGGACTAGCCACCGGGGAGCTGTTTTTT.